These 24 T cell receptor delta chains share one sample of origin, sequenced in a study of gamma delta lymphoproliferative disorders and STAT genes (dated by TCRdb to between 2018 and 2020). Library construction relied on multiplex PCR. Sequencing was carried out with an Illumina MiSeq. Via CATT, TCRdb reprocessed the public reads, and rows with identical DNA were then joined. This sample is represented by around 1,200 delta-chain clones; around 2.1% of them were singletons. The ten top clones hold around 60% of the sample. TCR sequencing was performed on genomic DNA from peripheral blood mononuclear cells isolated from patients and controls. The sequenced material came from blood. Receptors originate from a human donor in good health.

In regard to this clone: The protein that TCRdb holds for this DNA derives from a much larger clone and differs from the translated DNA at residue 12, which likely indicates a read error; the protein shown here is translated from the DNA. This sequence joins TRDV1 and TRDJ1; 8 bases line up with TRDD3. With V trimmed by 3 bases and J by 11 bases, 20 bases remained unmatched. Per germline, CDR1 TSWWSYY and CDR2 QGS. The CDR3 is 17 amino acids. The CDR3 loop is CALGDDLPLLGGTGLIF. The CDR3 nucleotides read TGTGCTCTTGGGGATGACCTTCCCCTACTGGGGGGTACTGGGCTCATCTTT.

Note on this clone: The TCRdb record carries a much larger clone's protein, which differs from this DNA's translation at residue 15; a read error is the likely cause, and the protein listed here is the DNA translation. The chain has TRDV2 and TRDJ1; 8 nucleotides match TRDD3. The CDR3 has 19 residues. CDR1 is GEAIGNYY, CDR2 EKD, per germline. The CDR3 nucleotides read TGTGCCTGTGACTTTTTGGGATACGCTACCCGGGGGGACACCAATAAACTCATCTTT. It yields the protein CACDFLGYATRGDTNKLIF.

Turning to this clone: The amino acid sequence in TCRdb belongs to a much larger clone and departs from this DNA's translation at residue 8, likely a sequencing read error; the sequence shown is translated from the DNA. This chain links TRDV1 with TRDJ1; D may be TRDD3 (5 bases). V was shortened by 1 base and J by 0 bases, with 18 bases between the two germline ends. Germline CDR1 and CDR2: TSWWSYY and QGS. CDR3 length equals 18 residues. CDR3 amino acids: CALGEPLHGEPYTDKLIF. CDR3 sequence (DNA): TGTGCTCTTGGGGAACCTTTGCATGGGGAGCCCTACACCGATAAACTCATCTTT.

Concerning this clone itself: The mismatch at residue 7 between this DNA's translation and the TCRdb protein of a much larger clone likely reflects a read error; the protein shown is translated from the DNA. The rearrangement joins TRDV1 to TRDJ1; no clear D gene. Per germline, CDR1 TSWWSYY and CDR2 QGS. The V and J ends lost 0 bases and 3 bases respectively, with 20 bases between them. This CDR3 comprises 18 residues. CDR3 DNA: TGTGCTCTTGGGGAACTGAGTCCAAAATGCTTTACTTCCGATAAACTCATCTTT. Amino acids: CALGELSPKCFTSDKLIF.

Points on this clone: A far larger clone lies a single base away; this is likely a read error. This same CDR3 is encoded by further DNA sequences in the sample. The rearrangement links TRDV2 to TRDJ1; tentatively, D is TRDD3 (6 bases). Germline V CDR1 and CDR2: GEAIGNYY, EKD. CDR3 length: 16 residues. V was clipped by 0 bases and J by 3 bases, with 16 bases between them. The CDR3 region is CACDTLGDRWADKLIF. The CDR3 DNA sequence: TGTGCCTGTGACACCTTAGGGGATCGGTGGGCCGATAAACTCATCTTT.

For this clone: A far larger clone lies a single base away; this is likely a read error. Other DNA sequences in the same sample also yield this CDR3. J is TRDJ1 and V is TRDV2, with 10 nucleotides matching TRDD3. Per the germline V gene, CDR1 is GEAIGNYY and CDR2 is EKD. V trimming: 4 bases; J trimming: 3 bases; junction bases outside the gene matches: 16. The CDR3 totals 18 residues. CDR3 loop: CACDKLTGGSQLADKLIF. The CDR3, as DNA: TGTGCCTGTGATAAACTTACTGGGGGATCTCAGCTCGCCGATAAACTCATCTTT.

A remark on this clone: This DNA's translation differs at residue 12 from TCRdb's protein, which comes from a much larger clone; a read error is likely, and the protein shown is translated from the DNA. V is TRDV2 and J is TRDJ1, with 10 nucleotides matching TRDD3. The V gene's germline CDR1 is GEAIGNYY and CDR2 EKD. After removal of 3 bases from V and 4 bases from J, the junction contained 16 bases not matched to a gene. The CDR3 sequence is 18 residues long. This chain's CDR3 is CACDPPRLLGDISDKLIF. As DNA, the CDR3 is TGTGCCTGTGACCCCCCCCGCCTCCTGGGGGATATTAGCGATAAACTCATCTTT.

A remark on this clone: TCRdb's entry gives the protein of a much larger clone, which mismatches this DNA's translation at residue 6, likely from a read error; the protein reported here is translated from the DNA. The chain joins TRDV3 to TRDJ1, with TRDD3 matching over 10 bases. Germline V lookup: CDR1 TVYSNPD, CDR2 GDNSRS (reference sequence). The CDR3 sequence is 20 residues long. The trim removed 4 bases at V and 0 bases at J, leaving 23 bases unmatched. CDR3 nucleotides: TGTGCCTACGACTTCTCCAAATATACTGGGGGATTGATGTACACCGATAAACTCATCTTT. Its translation: CAYDFSKYTGGLMYTDKLIF.

In its sample, this clone was seen a few times. TCRdb's protein, taken from a much larger clone, differs from this DNA's translation at residue 13, likely owing to a read error; the protein displayed comes from the DNA. This chain connects TRDV2 to TRDJ1; 8 bases are shared with TRDD3. This CDR3 has 19 residues. Germline V gives CDR1 GEAIGNYY, CDR2 EKD. With V trimmed by 3 bases and J by 1 base, 18 bases remained unmatched. CDR3 region: CACDFLGYATRGGTDKLIF. CDR3 in DNA: TGTGCCTGTGACTTTTTGGGATACGCTACCCGGGGGGGCACCGATAAACTCATCTTT.

This clone appeared a few times. The amino acid sequence in TCRdb belongs to a much larger clone and departs from this DNA's translation at residues 7 and 11, likely a sequencing read error; the sequence shown is translated from the DNA. The chain links TRDV2 to TRDJ1; TRDD3 matches 7 bases. Germline loops: CDR1 GEAIGNYY, CDR2 EKD. CDR3 length equals 17 residues. The V gene end was trimmed by 3 bases and the J gene end by 1 base; junction bases not matched to a gene: 13. The CDR3 loop is CACDPVLGGSCTDKLIF. The CDR3 region has the DNA TGTGCCTGTGACCCCGTTTTGGGGGGATCTTGCACCGATAAACTCATCTTT.

By share, this clone counts as medium-sized. It differs at one base from a far larger clone, so likely a read error. J is TRDJ1 and V is TRDV2, with TRDD3 matching 12 bases. Germline CDR1 and CDR2: GEAIGNYY and EKD. This CDR3 is 14 amino acids long. The CDR3 bases are TGTGCCTGTGACGCCGTGGGACTGGGGGATACACTCATCTTT. It codes for CACDAVGLGDTLIF.

The chain recombines TRDV1 with TRDJ1, with D perhaps given as TRDD2 or TRDD3 (7 bases each). Because TCRdb records no J gene, it was assigned here through a match of the DNA to germline. The length of the CDR3 is 26 residues. Germline V gene sequence: CDR1 TSWWSYY, CDR2 QGS. Trimming stripped 0 bases from V and 0 bases from J, with 41 bases between. The CDR3 sequence is CALGELNLFLLWGPGSGNGYTDKLIF. For the CDR3, the DNA is TGTGCTCTTGGGGAACTCAACCTATTCCTACTCTGGGGGCCCGGGTCGGGGAACGGGTACACCGATAAACTCATCTTT.

A few counts support this clone. The mismatch at residue 8 between this DNA's translation and the TCRdb protein of a much larger clone likely reflects a read error; the protein shown is translated from the DNA. The genes are TRDV2 and TRDJ1; D is possibly TRDD3 (5 bases). This CDR3 has 17 residues. The V and J ends lost 3 bases and 0 bases respectively, with 19 bases between them. Germline assignment: CDR1 GEAIGNYY and CDR2 EKD. CDR3 sequence reads: CACDPVSEGSYTDKLIF. In nucleotides, the CDR3 is TGTGCCTGTGACCCCGTTTCGGAGGGATCTTACACCGATAAACTCATCTTT.

This clone has a handful of counts. The protein in TCRdb stems from a much larger clone and differs at residue 7 from this DNA's translation, likely a read error; here the protein is translated from the DNA. V gene TRDV1 combines with J gene TRDJ2, with D perhaps being TRDD2 or TRDD3 (7 bases each). Trimming pared 2 bases from V and 8 bases from J, leaving 27 bases between. Per the germline V gene, CDR1 is TSWWSYY and CDR2 is QGS. The CDR3 consists of 19 residues. CDR3 residues: CALGEITFLHVLGRAQLFF. The CDR3, as DNA: TGTGCTCTTGGGGAAATAACCTTCCTTCATGTACTGGGGAGGGCACAACTCTTCTTT.

The gene calls are TRDV1 and TRDJ1; TRDD3 aligns across 13 bases. This CDR3 region has 23 residues. After removal of 2 bases from V and 3 bases from J, the junction contained 24 bases not matched to a gene. CDR1 TSWWSYY and CDR2 QGS come from the germline V gene. The CDR3, as DNA: TGTGCTCTTGGGGAATTGTTCCGATCCGCACTCCACTGGGGGATACGCATCCCCGATAAACTCATCTTT. This gives the protein CALGELFRSALHWGIRIPDKLIF.

This clone was found a few times. TCRdb assigns this DNA the protein of a much larger clone, which departs from its translation at residue 11; this likely reflects a read error, and the protein shown comes from translating the DNA. The chain recombines TRDV2 with TRDJ1; 8 bases map to TRDD3. V shed 3 bases and J 0 bases; nucleotides not matched to a gene: 17. The germline gives CDR1 GEAIGNYY, CDR2 EKD. The CDR3 extends over 19 amino acids. CDR3 residues: CACDFLGYATPGDTDKLIF. The CDR3 nucleotides are TGTGCCTGTGACTTTTTGGGATACGCTACCCCGGGGGACACCGATAAACTCATCTTT.

This clone was seen a handful of times. A read error is likely here: a far larger clone is one base away. Other DNA sequences in this sample translate to the same CDR3. The chain carries TRDV2 and TRDJ1; TRDD3 agrees at 11 bases. The CDR3 has 18 residues. With V trimmed by 3 bases and J by 4 bases, 15 bases remained unmatched. Germline V lookup: CDR1 GEAIGNYY, CDR2 EKD. DNA of the CDR3: TGTGCCTGTGACCCCCCCCGACTCCTGGGGGATACTAGCGATAAACTCATCTTT. Amino acids: CACDPPRLLGDTSDKLIF.

On this clone: TCRdb's listed protein matches a much larger clone and diverges from this DNA's translation at residue 14, likely through a read error; the protein shown comes from the DNA. This chain uses TRDV1 with TRDJ1, with D perhaps being TRDD2 or TRDD3 (5 bases each). In germline, CDR1 is TSWWSYY, CDR2 QGS. This CDR3 has 18 residues. This CDR3 reads CALGEPLYGEPYTVKLIF. In nucleotides, the CDR3 is TGTGCTCTTGGGGAACCTTTGTATGGGGAGCCCTACACCGTTAAACTCATCTTT.

This clone has just a few counts. The translation of this DNA and the TCRdb protein of a much larger clone differ at residue 8, probably owing to a read error; the protein shown here is translated from the DNA. The chain joins TRDV1 to TRDJ2; 7 bases fit TRDD3. Unmatched junction bases numbered 20, after V lost 2 bases and J lost 8 bases. Germline CDR1 is TSWWSYY and CDR2 is QGS. This CDR3 has 19 amino acids. Written as DNA, the CDR3 is TGTGCTCTTGGGGAAATAGCCTCCCTTCATGTACTGGGGAGGGCACAACTCTTCTTT. Its translation is CALGEIASLHVLGRAQLFF.

Worth noting for this clone: The amino acid sequence in TCRdb belongs to a much larger clone and departs from this DNA's translation at residues 12 and 14, likely a sequencing read error; the sequence shown is translated from the DNA. The chain recombines TRDV1 with TRDJ1; TRDD2 or TRDD3 may be the D gene (6 bases each). The CDR3 contains 23 residues. Trimming stripped 4 bases from V and 6 bases from J, with 42 bases between. Germline CDR1 reads TSWWSYY; CDR2 reads QGS. This chain's CDR3 is CALGVQSSSTRAWEIRGLNKLIF. CDR3 sequence (DNA): TGTGCTCTTGGGGTCCAATCTTCCTCTACGCGGGCCTGGGAGATACGAGGGCTAAATAAACTCATCTTT.

There are a few counts of this clone. The rearrangement uses TRDV1 and TRDJ1; the match to TRDD3 covers 8 bases. CDR1 is TSWWSYY and CDR2 is QGS in the germline V gene. This CDR3 is built from 19 residues. The V and J ends lost 5 bases and 1 base, in that order; junction bases with no gene match: 18. The CDR3 DNA sequence: TGTGCTCTTGGGAACCTGGAGTCTCGTTCACTGGGGGTCACCGATAAACTCATCTTT. Amino acids: CALGNLESRSLGVTDKLIF.

A word on this clone: The protein given by TCRdb reflects a much larger clone and differs at residue 3 from this DNA's translation, likely from a read error; the protein shown is the DNA's translation. The gene calls are TRDV3 and TRDJ1; weak D call: TRDD2 (5 bases). The germline gives CDR1 TVYSNPD, CDR2 GDNSRS (reference sequence). V lost 5 bases and J 0 bases, leaving 28 bases between the germline ends. This CDR3 region has 18 residues. CDR3 sequence reads: CALPVTYSWFGNTDKLIF. The CDR3, as DNA: TGTGCCCTTCCCGTAACCTATTCTTGGTTTGGGAACACCGATAAACTCATCTTT.

This clone was seen a handful of times. The TCRdb record carries a much larger clone's protein, which differs from this DNA's translation at residue 11; a read error is the likely cause, and the protein listed here is the DNA translation. The chain carries TRDV2 and TRDJ1; D is perhaps TRDD3 (6 bases). V shed 5 bases and J shed 1 base, with 31 bases lying between them. The germline gives CDR1 GEAIGNYY, CDR2 EKD. This CDR3 is 20 amino acids long. The CDR3 DNA sequence: TGTGCCTGTGTACCGCTCCCTCCTCTGGGGAACCAAGTCACCACCGATAAACTCATCTTT. Protein: CACVPLPPLGNQVTTDKLIF.

This clone was counted between two and nine times. TCRdb's listed protein matches a much larger clone and diverges from this DNA's translation at residue 17, likely through a read error; the protein shown comes from the DNA. V is TRDV2 and J is TRDJ1; 10 positions agree with TRDD3. Germline CDR1 and CDR2: GEAIGNYY and EKD. The CDR3 contains 18 residues. As DNA, the CDR3 is TGTGCCTGTGACAAACTTACTGGGGGATCTCAGCTCGCCGATAAACTCACCTTT. Its protein is CACDKLTGGSQLADKLTF.